The table lists the clone carrying this T cell receptor (beta chain) with a count of one. The antigen remains undetermined. With a J-beta primer mix and a sample-barcoded 5' primer, a second PCR ran about 7 to 11 cycles. TCRdb re-called the 5' RACE reads with MiXCR, one entry per CDR3 protein. The sample has approximately 760,000 distinct CDR3 sequences, about 25% seen once. The data originate from a study of blood T cells in healthy people across ages. Findings and limits, study-wide: Compared with aged donors, long-lived donors showed fewer expanded clones, suggesting selection.

The V end was cut by 5 bases, the J end by 3 bases, with 17 bases between. Germline V gene data show CDR1 as SGHAT and CDR2 as FQNNGV. The CDR3 consists of 15 residues. The same data also contributed to another study, on T cells of mothers and their children. That study adds: Extraction yielded RNA that went, in full, into cDNA synthesis at approximately 1.5 ug per 15 ul.

V is TRBV11-2 and J is TRBJ2-7, with D maybe TRBD2 (6 bases). Input material: blood. This receptor was taken from a boy between 10 and 17 years old in good health. CDR3 region: CASSVTGLSIYEQYF. DNA of the CDR3: TGTGCCAGCAGCGTCACGGGACTTTCGATCTACGAGCAGTACTTC.